Presented here are 10 T cell receptor beta chains from one specimen sequenced in a study of chemoradiotherapy in HPV16-positive cancers. Clones were read by immunoSEQ multiplex PCR, and TCRdb kept only the in-frame ones, dropping some. The table includes about 30,000 clones, over 65% detected once. Sample: blood, taken from a patient who underwent chemoradiotherapy. These receptors came from a human donor with HPV-associated anogenital cancer.

The chain couples TRBV2 to TRBJ2-5; tentatively, D is TRBD2 (5 bases). The length of the CDR3 is 13 residues. Per germline, CDR1 SNHLY and CDR2 FYNNEI. Trimming removed 1 base from V and 3 bases from J, with 6 bases in between. CDR3 in amino acids: CASSEEREETQYF. DNA of the CDR3: TGTGCCAGCAGTGAAGAGAGGGAAGAGACCCAGTACTTC.

The V and J genes are TRBV15 and TRBJ2-2; 15 nucleotides match TRBD2. Trimming took 6 bases from V and 2 from J; bases not matched to a gene: 7. The CDR3 consists of 18 residues. Germline CDR1 is LNHNV and CDR2 is YYDKDF (reference sequence). CDR3 nucleotides: TGTGCCACCAGTCCGGGACTAGCGGGGGGTACTAACACCGGGGAGCTGTTTTTT. It specifies CATSPGLAGGTNTGELFF.

The chain recombines TRBV30 with TRBJ1-2; 8 nucleotides agree with TRBD1. This CDR3 has 17 residues. Trimming took 0 bases from V and 4 from J; bases not matched to a gene: 13. The germline V gene encodes CDR1 GTSNPN and CDR2 SVGIG (reference sequence). The CDR3 here is CAWSVAAPGQGIYGYTF. The CDR3 DNA follows: TGTGCCTGGAGTGTGGCTGCCCCCGGACAGGGCATCTATGGCTACACCTTC.

This sequence joins TRBV4-2 and TRBJ2-3, with D perhaps TRBD2 (5 bases). CDR3 size: 15 residues. Trimming cost V 0 bases and J 8 bases, with 15 bases left between them. The germline V gene has CDR1 LGHNA and CDR2 YNFKEQ. The CDR3 DNA is TGTGCCAGCAGCCAAGATTCCGGGGTCGAGGCTACGCAGTATTTT. It encodes CASSQDSGVEATQYF.

V and J are TRBV7-2 and TRBJ1-2, with 7 bases aligning to TRBD1. This CDR3 comprises 14 residues. Germline-derived CDR1 and CDR2 are SGHTA and FQGNSA. V shed 5 bases and J 2 bases; nucleotides not matched to a gene: 5. CDR3 bases: TGTGCCAGCAGCGCCCTACAGGGGAACTATGGCTACACCTTC. Protein sequence: CASSALQGNYGYTF.

This clone came up once. This chain uses TRBV10-3 with TRBJ2-3, with D uncertain. The CDR3 is 14 residues long. Deletions cut 9 bases from V and 6 bases from J, with 19 bases between. The germline gives CDR1 ENHRY, CDR2 SYGVKD. CDR3: CAISKDAKRDTQYF. The CDR3 DNA sequence: TGTGCCATTTCCAAGGACGCGAAAAGGGATACGCAGTATTTT.

The V gene is TRBV5-1, the J gene TRBJ1-4; the match to TRBD1 covers 7 bases. The CDR3 covers 13 residues. Trimming took 4 bases from V and 7 from J; bases not matched to a gene: 4. Germline values: CDR1 SGHRS, CDR2 YFSETQ. The CDR3: CASSPRQGEKLFF. CDR3 DNA sequence: TGCGCCAGCAGCCCTCGACAGGGTGAAAAACTGTTTTTT.

CDR3 region: CASSAQGPSGNTIYF. Written as DNA, the CDR3 is TGTGCCAGCAGTGCTCAGGGGCCCTCTGGAAACACCATATATTTT. The rearrangement uses TRBV6-5 and TRBJ1-3; TRBD1 might be the D (6 bases). Between the trimmed V and J ends, which lost 5 bases and 0 bases, there was a span of 11 bases. The germline CDR1 and CDR2 sequences are MNHEY and SVGAGI. The CDR3 totals 15 residues.

CDR3 nucleotides: TGTGCCAGCAGCTCTGCCGGGACCCGGCTCGGGGAGCTGTTTTTT. Amino acids: CASSSAGTRLGELFF. The chain joins TRBV5-4 to TRBJ2-2; D could derive from TRBD1 or TRBD2 (5 bases each). CDR3 length equals 15 residues. The V and J ends lost 3 bases and 7 bases respectively, with 16 bases between them. Germline values: CDR1 SGHNT, CDR2 YYREEE (reference sequence).

The chain couples TRBV5-6 to TRBJ2-3, with TRBD2 matching 7 bases. Looked up from germline, CDR1 is SGHDT and CDR2 is YYEEEE. The CDR3 is 16 residues long. J lost 0 bases, V lost 1 base, and 5 bases had no gene match. CDR3 sequence reads: CASSLPGRGSTDTQYF. CDR3 nucleotides: TGTGCCAGCAGCTTGCCTGGGCGGGGGAGCACAGATACGCAGTATTTT.